This TCR beta chain was sequenced for a study of blood T cell repertoires in COVID-19. Study as a whole: Some COVID-19 samples were acute and others convalescent; all came from the United States, Italy and Spain. The cDNA or gDNA used as material had been derived from T cells, B-cell-depleted T cells, or PBMCs.

The CDR3 loop spans 15 amino acids. V lost 1 base and J lost 5, with 12 bases in between. Germline values: CDR1 MGHRA, CDR2 YSYEKL. This clone was picked up one time. Assay used: immunoSEQ multiplex PCR; TCRdb lists only in-frame clones, some missing. The table lists roughly 200,000 clones, approximately 90% of them singletons. The TCR originated in a man aged 55-75 years with active or convalescent COVID-19. This chain uses TRBV4-1 with TRBJ2-1; D is ambiguous. Input material: peripheral blood. The CDR3 nucleotides are TGCGCCAGCAGCCAAGTAGGCAGGAAAAACAATGAGCAGTTCTTC. This sequence encodes CASSQVGRKNNEQFF.